The 20 T cell receptor beta chains presented below share a single source sample, sequenced in a study of technical replicates of blood from several donors. Generated by immunoSEQ multiplex PCR, the TCRdb table keeps only in-frame clones and is missing some. This table holds roughly 50,000 clones, roughly 96% found once. Sequenced: PBMCs. Receptors originate from a human donor in good health. Some clones in this sample may be carry-over from other donors' samples.

The V and J genes are TRBV5-8 and TRBJ1-1; TRBD1 agrees at 7 bases. CDR3 length equals 15 residues. Germline-derived CDR1 and CDR2 are SGHTS and YDEGEE. The V and J ends lost 0 bases and 3 bases, in that order; junction bases with no gene match: 5. CDR3 amino acids: CASSLGVDRDTEAFF. The CDR3 coding sequence is TGTGCCAGCAGCTTGGGGGTAGACAGGGACACTGAAGCTTTCTTT.

This chain connects TRBV4-2 to TRBJ1-2; D call uncertain. The CDR3 length is 15 residues. From germline, CDR1 is LGHNA and CDR2 YNFKEQ. Trimming removed 1 base from V and 4 bases from J, with 13 bases in between. CDR3 bases: TGTGCCAGCAGCCAAGCGGGGTCGGTGGGCTATGGCTACACCTTC. This codes for CASSQAGSVGYGYTF.

V usage is TRBV7-8 and J usage is TRBJ2-5; D possibly corresponds to TRBD1 (5 bases). CDR3 length: 14 residues. V was trimmed by 5 bases and J by 4 bases, leaving 14 bases between them. Germline V gene lookup returns CDR1 SGHVS and CDR2 FQNEAQ. CDR3 region: CASSRVQVAETQYF. The DNA for the CDR3 is TGTGCCAGCAGCCGAGTACAGGTGGCAGAGACCCAGTACTTC.

This chain links TRBV6-1 with TRBJ2-3; D might be TRBD2 (6 bases). Germline values: CDR1 MNHNS, CDR2 SASEGT. Trimming cost V 3 bases and J 0 bases, with 16 bases left between them. The CDR3 covers 17 residues. CDR3 amino acids: CASSDGGAFSSTDTQYF. The DNA for the CDR3 is TGTGCCAGCAGTGACGGGGGAGCTTTCTCTAGCACAGATACGCAGTATTTT.

The CDR3: CASSVAGSTTGELFF. The CDR3 DNA sequence: TGTGCCAGCAGCGTAGCCGGGAGCACCACCGGGGAGCTGTTTTTT. This rearrangement joins TRBV9 to TRBJ2-2; perhaps TRBD2 as D (6 bases). CDR3 length: 15 residues. CDR1 and CDR2 from the germline V gene are SGDLS and YYNGEE. V was trimmed by 0 bases and J by 4 bases, leaving 10 bases between them.

The CDR3 spells CASSNDRESPLHF. Here the CDR3 DNA reads TGTGCCAGCTCTAACGACAGGGAATCACCCCTCCACTTT. The rearrangement joins TRBV6-5 to TRBJ1-6; 7 nucleotides align to TRBD1. Germline CDR1 MNHEY, CDR2 SVGAGI. Unmatched junction bases numbered 8, after V lost 8 bases and J lost 10 bases. The CDR3 totals 13 residues.

The V call is TRBV4-1, the J call TRBJ2-1; 8 positions agree with TRBD2. The V gene's germline CDR1 is MGHRA and CDR2 YSYEKL. After removal of 3 bases from V and 9 bases from J, the junction contained 16 bases not matched to a gene. The CDR3 consists of 17 residues. CDR3 nucleotide sequence: TGCGCCAGCAGCCAGAGAGAGGCCGGGGGGGCCTCGGGTGAGCAGTTCTTC. This translates into CASSQREAGGASGEQFF.

DNA for the CDR3: TGTGCCAGCAGCTTAGCCCTGGCCCTTGGAGGGGCCTACGAGCAGTACTTC. This codes for CASSLALALGGAYEQYF. The rearrangement uses TRBV7-2 and TRBJ2-7, with D maybe TRBD2 (6 bases). The germline CDR1 and CDR2 sequences are SGHTA and FQGNSA. This CDR3 region has 17 residues. V was clipped by 0 bases and J by 2 bases, with 17 bases between them.

This clone has only one observation. CDR3 protein: CASSRDSLHSGANVLTF. CDR3 bases: TGTGCCAGCAGTCGGGACTCACTACACTCTGGGGCCAACGTCCTGACTTTC. The V gene is TRBV2, the J gene TRBJ2-6, with TRBD2 as a possible D gene (6 bases). Trimming removed 5 bases from V and 0 bases from J, with 14 bases in between. Germline V gene data show CDR1 as SNHLY and CDR2 as FYNNEI. The CDR3 has 17 amino acids.

The rearrangement joins TRBV11-2 to TRBJ1-1; D is unresolved. Germline V lookup: CDR1 SGHAT, CDR2 FQNNGV. V lost 3 bases and J 1 base, leaving 6 bases between the germline ends. The CDR3 runs 13 residues. CDR3 in DNA: TGTGCCAGCAGCTTCAGACAGAACACTGAAGCTTTCTTT. Translating it yields CASSFRQNTEAFF. Supplemented by reference TRBV11-2 and TRBJ1-1, the full variable domain reads EAGVAQSPRYKIIEKRQSVAFWCNPISGHATLYWYQQILGQGPKLLIQFQNNGVVDDSQLPKDRFSAERLKGVDSTLKIQPAKLEDSAVYLCASSFRQNTEAFFGQGTRLTVV.

This chain uses TRBV6-6 with TRBJ1-3; D is possibly TRBD1 (5 bases). The CDR3 is 15 amino acids. The germline CDR1 and CDR2 sequences are MNHNY and SVGAGI (reference sequence). The V gene lost 4 bases and the J gene lost 0 bases, with 10 bases spanning the gap. DNA for the CDR3: TGTGCCAGCAGTTTCCTGACAGTCTCTGGAAACACCATATATTTT. Residues: CASSFLTVSGNTIYF.

In the case of this clone: The identical CDR3 is also encoded by other nucleotide sequences in the sample. The chain links TRBV11-2 to TRBJ2-7; 8 nucleotides line up with TRBD1. Germline CDR1 SGHAT, CDR2 FQNNGV. V was clipped by 1 base and J by 2 bases; unmatched bases: 4. CDR3 size: 15 residues. CDR3 protein: CASSLVSGGTYEQYF. In nucleotides, the CDR3 is TGTGCCAGCAGCTTAGTATCAGGGGGCACCTACGAGCAGTACTTC.

The chain carries TRBV11-2 and TRBJ2-3, with 14 bases fitting TRBD2. In germline, CDR1 is SGHAT, CDR2 FQNNGV. Unmatched junction bases numbered 13, after V lost 5 bases and J lost 6 bases. The CDR3 runs 18 residues. This CDR3 reads CASSRDLTSGRAGDTQYF. DNA of the CDR3: TGTGCCAGCAGCCGAGACCTGACTAGCGGGAGGGCAGGGGATACGCAGTATTTT.

The rearrangement links TRBV9 to TRBJ2-3, with D tentatively TRBD2 (6 bases). CDR3 length equals 15 residues. The germline CDR1 and CDR2 sequences are SGDLS and YYNGEE. Trimming shortened V by 1 base and J by 2 bases, and 11 bases separated the two germline ends. This chain's CDR3 is CASSVMGGFTDTQYF. The CDR3 nucleotides are TGTGCCAGCAGCGTAATGGGGGGATTCACAGATACGCAGTATTTT.

V and J are TRBV19 and TRBJ1-2; D is possibly TRBD1 (5 bases). Germline V gene lookup returns CDR1 LNHDA and CDR2 SQIVND (reference sequence). CDR3 length: 13 amino acids. V gave up 10 bases and J gave up 7 bases, with 19 bases separating them. Here the CDR3 reads CATTGGDLGGYTF. CDR3 coding DNA: TGTGCCACCACGGGGGGGGATCTTGGTGGCTACACCTTC.

V is TRBV5-6 and J is TRBJ2-7; D call uncertain. Germline values: CDR1 SGHDT, CDR2 YYEEEE. V lost 4 bases and J lost 0, with 14 bases in between. This CDR3 region has 15 residues. The CDR3 protein is CASSGLGEYSYEQYF. The CDR3 bases are TGTGCCAGCAGCGGTTTGGGCGAATACTCCTACGAGCAGTACTTC.

The genes are TRBV7-2 and TRBJ1-3; D gene uncertain. This CDR3 region has 12 residues. CDR1 SGHTA and CDR2 FQGNSA come from the germline V gene. The V gene lost 8 bases and the J gene lost 8 bases, with 13 bases spanning the gap. CDR3 in DNA: TGTGCCAGCGAGGAGGTTCCAGACACCATATATTTT. Protein product: CASEEVPDTIYF. The full variable domain, its missing parts supplied by reference TRBV7-2 and TRBJ1-3, is GAGVSQSPSNKVTEKGKDVELRCDPISGHTALYWYRQSLGQGLEFLIYFQGNSAPDKSGLPSDRFSAERTGGSVSTLTIQRTQQEDSAVYLCASEEVPDTIYFGEGSWLTVV.

This clone has just one count. The chain combines TRBV9 with TRBJ1-1; TRBD1 agrees at 10 bases. Losses at the gene ends were 4 bases for V and 1 base for J; bases not matched to a gene: 7. CDR1 and CDR2 from the germline V gene are SGDLS and YYNGEE. The CDR3 extends over 16 amino acids. The CDR3 protein is CASSLRTGGGNTEAFF. The CDR3 DNA reads as TGTGCCAGCAGCCTAAGGACAGGGGGAGGGAACACTGAAGCTTTCTTT.

The CDR3 DNA reads TGCGCCAGCAGCTTGGAACAGGGATCCAAAAACATTCAGTACTTC. Protein sequence: CASSLEQGSKNIQYF. This chain connects TRBV5-1 to TRBJ2-4, with a weak D call TRBD1 (6 bases). Trimming took 0 bases from V and 2 from J, leaving 9 bases between them. The germline V gene encodes CDR1 SGHRS and CDR2 YFSETQ. This CDR3 has 15 amino acids.

The genes are TRBV5-6 and TRBJ2-5, with 7 bases that match TRBD2. The length of the CDR3 is 15 residues. V was clipped by 5 bases and J by 0 bases; unmatched bases: 7. Germline V gene data show CDR1 as SGHDT and CDR2 as YYEEEE. The CDR3 is CASSRLAEYQETQYF. In DNA, the CDR3 is TGTGCCAGCAGTAGGCTAGCGGAATACCAAGAGACCCAGTACTTC. Complete variable domain (other parts from reference TRBV5-6 and TRBJ2-5): DAGVTQSPTHLIKTRGQQVTLRCSPKSGHDTVSWYQQALGQGPQFIFQYYEEEERQRGNFPDRFSGHQFPNYSSELNVNALLLGDSALYLCASSRLAEYQETQYFGPGTRLLVL.